This is a list of T cell receptor beta chains from one sample in a study of T cells in localized non-small cell lung cancer. Sequencing was performed with immunoSEQ multiplex PCR; in TCRdb, only in-frame clones are kept and a portion is missing. This sample has 55,000 to 65,000 clones; 85% to 90% occur once, and the top ten carry around 20%. The material sequenced was peripheral blood, taken before any cancer treatment. These receptors originate from a man aged 40 to 69 with stage I squamous cell lung carcinoma. The CDR3 runs from the conserved cysteine through the conserved F or W. The D gene is left open where the match is weak. Rows give clone size only sometimes, using once, few, many, or a class for an expanded clone.

J gene,D gene,V gene,clone size,CDR3 protein,CDR3 DNA
TRBJ1-5,-,TRBV21-1,-,CASGGTGEEHCNQPQHF,TGTGCCAGCGGGGGGACAGGGGAGGAACATTGCAATCAGCCCCAGCATTTT
TRBJ2-7,-,TRBV25-1,-,CASKRDLSYEQYF,TGTGCCAGCAAAAGGGACTTGTCCTACGAGCAGTACTTC
TRBJ2-5,-,TRBV19,-,CASSSLDQETQYF,TGTGCCAGTAGTAGCCTAGATCAAGAGACCCAGTACTTC
TRBJ2-1,TRBD2,TRBV5-4,-,CAARFAGESIGEQFF,TGTGCCGCCCGGTTTGCGGGAGAGAGTATCGGGGAGCAGTTCTTC
TRBJ2-5,-,TRBV11-2,-,CASSLQETQYF,TGTGCCAGCAGCCTCCAAGAGACCCAGTACTTC
TRBJ2-5,-,TRBV15,-,CATSRVVIGGETQYF,TGTGCCACCAGCAGAGTCGTCATAGGGGGAGAGACCCAGTACTTC
TRBJ2-1,TRBD2,TRBV5-6,-,CASSPFRREGQGNEQFF,TGTGCCAGCAGCCCTTTTAGGCGGGAGGGCCAAGGCAATGAGCAGTTCTTC
TRBJ2-3,TRBD2,TRBV29-1,few,CSGRTSGRVEDTQYF,TGCAGCGGTCGGACTAGCGGGAGGGTTGAAGATACGCAGTATTTT
TRBJ1-1,-,TRBV6-1,-,CASSARGNTEAFF,TGTGCCAGCAGTGCCAGGGGGAACACTGAAGCTTTCTTT
TRBJ2-2,-,TRBV9,-,CASSVDTGELFF,TGTGCCAGCAGCGTAGACACCGGGGAGCTGTTTTTT
TRBJ1-1,TRBD1,TRBV29-1,-,CSGTGGDTEAFF,TGCAGCGGTACAGGGGGAGACACTGAAGCTTTCTTT
TRBJ1-1,-,TRBV28,-,CASNLPLSDTGYTEAFF,TGTGCCAGCAATTTACCCCTTTCGGATACGGGTTACACTGAAGCTTTCTTT
TRBJ1-5,TRBD1,TRBV5-1,-,CASSLDRDNQPQHF,TGCGCCAGCAGCCTGGACAGGGATAATCAGCCCCAGCATTTT
TRBJ1-2,TRBD1,TRBV2,-,CASNKGADYGYTF,TGTGCCAGCAACAAGGGGGCTGACTATGGCTACACCTTC
TRBJ1-1,-,TRBV18,-,CASSPQGRADTEAFF,TGTGCCAGCTCACCTCAGGGGAGAGCGGACACTGAAGCTTTCTTT
TRBJ2-7,-,TRBV7-5,-,CARSYPGRGFYEQYF,TGTGCCAGAAGCTACCCGGGACGCGGGTTCTACGAGCAGTACTTC
TRBJ2-1,-,TRBV19,-,CASTEAGGVNEQFF,TGTGCCAGTACAGAGGCGGGTGGAGTTAATGAGCAGTTCTTC
TRBJ1-4,-,TRBV18,-,CASSERTATNEKLFF,TGTGCCAGCTCGGAAAGGACAGCAACTAATGAAAAACTGTTTTTT
TRBJ2-7,TRBD1,TRBV27,-,CASSFRGRRDEQYF,TGTGCCAGCAGTTTCAGGGGGCGGCGCGACGAGCAGTACTTC
TRBJ1-2,-,TRBV30,-,CAWSPSGRTSYTF,TGTGCCTGGAGCCCCAGTGGTAGAACAAGCTACACCTTC
TRBJ2-7,TRBD2,TRBV5-5,-,CASSWGLAAYEQYF,TGTGCCAGCAGCTGGGGACTAGCGGCATACGAGCAGTACTTC
TRBJ1-2,-,TRBV7-2,-,CASRAGSANYGYTF,TGTGCCAGCAGGGCGGGCAGCGCGAACTATGGCTACACCTTC
TRBJ2-1,-,TRBV7-3,-,CASSLTSSPYNEQFF,TGTGCCAGCAGCCTTACTAGTAGTCCCTACAATGAGCAGTTCTTC
TRBJ1-1,-,TRBV14,once,CASSRDRWGSTEAFF,TGTGCCAGCAGCCGAGACAGGTGGGGCAGCACTGAAGCTTTCTTT
TRBJ1-5,-,TRBV7-9,few,CASSPRGWEYGPQHF,TGTGCCAGCAGCCCGAGGGGGTGGGAATATGGGCCCCAGCATTTT
TRBJ1-3,TRBD1,TRBV7-9,once,CASGTVGNTIYF,TGTGCTAGCGGGACAGTTGGAAACACCATATATTTT
TRBJ2-5,-,TRBV27,-,CASSLSGETQYF,TGTGCCAGCAGTTTATCAGGGGAGACCCAGTACTTC
TRBJ1-1,TRBD1,TRBV29-1,-,CSVVGDRPMNTEAFF,TGCAGCGTTGTTGGGGACAGGCCCATGAACACTGAAGCTTTCTTT
TRBJ2-5,TRBD2,TRBV5-1,-,CASSAPGTSGRAGIETQYF,TGCGCCAGCAGCGCCCCCGGGACTAGCGGGAGGGCCGGGATTGAGACCCAGTACTTC
TRBJ2-3,-,TRBV4-3,-,CASSRRDSSTDTQYF,TGCGCCAGCAGCCGGCGGGACAGTAGCACAGATACGCAGTATTTT
TRBJ2-7,-,TRBV7-9,-,CASSPTGYEQYF,TGTGCCAGCAGCCCGACAGGCTACGAGCAGTACTTC
TRBJ2-2,-,TRBV29-1,-,CSVEVLGQRWLFF,TGCAGCGTTGAAGTGCTAGGACAGAGGTGGCTGTTTTTT
TRBJ1-5,-,TRBV19,once,CASSIQGPDQPQHF,TGTGCCAGTAGTATACAGGGACCGGATCAGCCCCAGCATTTT
TRBJ1-5,-,TRBV27,-,CASSYDRDDIACANLNQPQHF,TGTGCCAGCAGTTACGACAGAGACGACATCGCCTGTGCGAACCTCAATCAGCCCCAGCATTTT
TRBJ2-1,TRBD1,TRBV10-3,-,CAISNDRVNEQFF,TGTGCCATCAGTAACGACAGGGTAAATGAGCAGTTCTTC
TRBJ2-1,-,TRBV5-1,once,CASSLEGVNEQFF,TGCGCCAGCAGCTTGGAGGGGGTCAATGAGCAGTTCTTC
TRBJ2-1,TRBD2,TRBV5-1,-,CASSWTSSGEQFF,TGCGCCAGCAGTTGGACTAGCAGCGGTGAGCAGTTCTTC
TRBJ1-5,-,TRBV27,-,CASGTGSNQPQHF,TGTGCCAGCGGTACCGGGAGCAATCAGCCCCAGCATTTT
TRBJ2-5,-,TRBV7-7,-,CASSLAGRGETQYF,TGTGCTAGCAGCTTAGCCGGGAGAGGCGAGACCCAGTACTTC
TRBJ2-3,-,TRBV29-1,-,CSVIYQGADTQYF,TGCAGCGTCATCTACCAAGGGGCAGATACGCAGTATTTT
TRBJ1-5,-,TRBV19,once,CASSPRDQPQHF,TGTGCCAGTAGTCCCAGGGATCAGCCCCAGCATTTT
TRBJ2-1,TRBD1,TRBV6-1,few,CASIMGQSSYNEQFF,TGTGCCAGCATCATGGGACAGTCCTCCTACAATGAGCAGTTCTTC
TRBJ2-1,TRBD2,TRBV7-9,-,CASSRTSGTLNEQFF,TGTGCCAGCAGCCGGACTAGCGGGACCCTGAATGAGCAGTTCTTC
TRBJ1-2,-,TRBV19,-,CASSILQEDGYTF,TGTGCCAGTAGTATTCTACAAGAGGACGGCTACACCTTC
TRBJ2-7,-,TRBV27,-,CASSLGHAIYEQYF,TGTGCCAGCAGCCTCGGACACGCCATCTACGAGCAGTACTTC
TRBJ2-1,TRBD2,TRBV5-1,-,CASSLGGTSGYNEQFF,TGCGCCAGCAGCTTGGGGGGGACTAGCGGCTACAATGAGCAGTTCTTC
TRBJ2-5,TRBD1,TRBV5-1,-,CASSLLNRGQGETQYF,TGCGCCAGCAGCTTACTTAACAGGGGGCAAGGGGAGACCCAGTACTTC
TRBJ1-6,TRBD1,TRBV30,-,CAWTFGGGGSPLHF,TGTGCCTGGACCTTCGGAGGGGGCGGCTCACCCCTCCACTTT
TRBJ2-2,TRBD1,TRBV7-9,-,CASSPGQGDTGELFF,TGTGCCAGCAGCCCGGGACAGGGCGACACCGGGGAGCTGTTTTTT
TRBJ1-1,-,TRBV2,-,CASSDEGETEAFF,TGTGCCAGCAGTGACGAGGGGGAAACTGAAGCTTTCTTT
TRBJ2-3,TRBD2,TRBV5-1,-,CASSLFVVSGGTDTQYF,TGCGCCAGCAGCTTGTTTGTGGTCAGCGGGGGCACAGATACGCAGTATTTT
TRBJ1-1,-,TRBV11-3,-,CASSLDSGTEAFF,TGTGCCAGCAGCTTAGATTCCGGTACTGAAGCTTTCTTT
TRBJ1-1,-,TRBV9,once,CASSPHGGLMNTEAFF,TGTGCCAGCAGCCCTCACGGGGGCCTCATGAACACTGAAGCTTTCTTT
TRBJ2-7,-,TRBV7-2,-,CASSLFQGGYEQYF,TGTGCCAGCAGCTTATTTCAGGGAGGATACGAGCAGTACTTC
TRBJ2-5,-,TRBV2,-,CASSPAYGQYF,TGTGCCAGCAGTCCAGCCTATGGGCAGTACTTC